These 28 T cell receptor beta chains originate from one sample sequenced in a study of shared clonotypes between healthy human individuals. Sequencing used immunoSEQ multiplex PCR; TCRdb keeps in-frame clones, though not all of them. The data show 1.5 million to 2.5 million clones, 85% to 95% seen once. It was CD45RO-negative cells, positively selected for CCR7, that made up naive CD8 cells, with terminally differentiated effector memory CD45RA+ cells excluded. Sequences were obtained from naive CD8+ T cells sorted from blood. Every receptor here comes from a man aged 18-30 years in good health.

Here the CDR3 DNA reads TGCGCCAGCAGCCAAGATATGGACAGTTCCTACGAGCAGTACTTC. Protein: CASSQDMDSSYEQYF. The gene calls are TRBV4-3 and TRBJ2-7, with D tentatively TRBD1 (6 bases). This CDR3 region has 15 residues. Trimming removed 0 bases at V and 1 base at J, with 10 bases between. CDR1 LGHNA and CDR2 YSLEER come from the germline V gene.

About this clone itself: This clone may be a read error of a much larger clone one base away. The sample contains more than one DNA sequence encoding this CDR3. The V and J genes are TRBV11-2 and TRBJ2-7, with TRBD2 as a possible D gene (5 bases). Per germline, CDR1 SGHAT and CDR2 FQNNGV. Trimming removed 5 bases at V and 0 bases at J, with 11 bases between. CDR3 length: 14 amino acids. CDR3 nucleotides: TGTGCCAGCAGCGTAGGTGGGAGCTCCTACGAGCAGTACTTC. As protein: CASSVGGSSYEQYF.

The chain's CDR3 is CASSPDLWNEQFF. CDR3 in DNA: TGTGCCAGCAGCCCGGACCTGTGGAATGAGCAGTTCTTC. The chain uses TRBV7-2 and TRBJ2-1; the D is unclear. From germline, CDR1 is SGHTA and CDR2 FQGNSA. V shed 5 bases and J shed 7 bases, with 12 bases lying between them. CDR3 size: 13 residues. Full variable domain (missing parts from reference TRBV7-2 and TRBJ2-1): GAGVSQSPSNKVTEKGKDVELRCDPISGHTALYWYRQSLGQGLEFLIYFQGNSAPDKSGLPSDRFSAERTGGSVSTLTIQRTQQEDSAVYLCASSPDLWNEQFFGPGTRLTVL.

J is TRBJ1-2 and V is TRBV7-8; 7 bases match TRBD1. The CDR3 loop spans 14 amino acids. Unmatched junction bases numbered 6, after V lost 5 bases and J lost 3 bases. The germline V gene has CDR1 SGHVS and CDR2 FQNEAQ. In DNA form, the CDR3 reads TGTGCCAGCAGCCCCCGGACAGGAGACTATGGCTACACCTTC. Protein product: CASSPRTGDYGYTF.

V and J are TRBV5-5 and TRBJ1-1, with D maybe TRBD1 (6 bases). V was shortened by 4 bases and J by 5 bases, with 9 bases between the two germline ends. The CDR3 totals 12 residues. The germline gives CDR1 SGHKS, CDR2 YYEKEE (reference sequence). This CDR3 is CASSPGVTEAFF. In DNA form, the CDR3 reads TGTGCCAGCAGCCCAGGGGTGACTGAAGCTTTCTTT.

This clone was recorded once. The chain links TRBV19 to TRBJ1-5; maybe TRBD1 (6 bases). Germline CDR1 reads LNHDA; CDR2 reads SQIVND (reference sequence). The germline V and J ends were trimmed by 3 bases and 0 bases, with 12 bases remaining between them. The CDR3 runs 16 residues. CDR3 bases: TGTGCCAGTAGTATCGGGGGCGATGGTAGCAATCAGCCCCAGCATTTT. It encodes CASSIGGDGSNQPQHF. Full variable domain (outside the CDR3, taken from reference TRBV19 and TRBJ1-5): DGGITQSPKYLFRKEGQNVTLSCEQNLNHDAMYWYRQDPGQGLRLIYYSQIVNDFQKGDIAEGYSVSREKKESFPLTVTSAQKNPTAFYLCASSIGGDGSNQPQHFGDGTRLSIL.

The gene calls are TRBV7-9 and TRBJ2-7; 7 nucleotides align to TRBD1. After removal of 5 bases from V and 1 base from J, the junction contained 8 bases not matched to a gene. Germline CDR1 SEHNR, CDR2 FQNEAQ (reference sequence). The CDR3 covers 15 residues. CDR3 DNA: TGTGCCAGCAGCCAACCGACAGGGCCTTCCTACGAGCAGTACTTC. It specifies CASSQPTGPSYEQYF.

The chain carries TRBV29-1 and TRBJ2-1; D may match TRBD1 or TRBD2 (5 bases each). The germline V gene encodes CDR1 SQVTM and CDR2 ANQGSEA. V was trimmed by 4 bases and J by 3 bases, leaving 10 bases between them. The CDR3 is made up of 13 amino acids. In DNA form, the CDR3 reads TGCAGCGTTGTCCGGGACCACTACAATGAGCAGTTCTTC. This gives the protein CSVVRDHYNEQFF.

The chain combines TRBV2 with TRBJ1-4, with D perhaps TRBD1 (6 bases). Germline CDR1 reads SNHLY; CDR2 reads FYNNEI. V was trimmed by 0 bases and J by 7 bases, leaving 15 bases between them. The CDR3 is 16 residues long. Here the CDR3 reads CASSEAPGGPAEKLFF. The CDR3 coding sequence is TGTGCCAGCAGTGAAGCGCCTGGGGGCCCTGCTGAAAAACTGTTTTTT.

The chain has TRBV1 and TRBJ2-6. TRBV1 is assigned pseudogene status. The CDR3 length is 13 residues. For the CDR3, the DNA is TGCACCAGCAGACAAAGTCGGGCCAACGTCCTGACTTTC. Its translation is CTSRQSRANVLTF.

The count of this clone is one. The same CDR3 can be traced to other DNA sequences in this sample. The rearrangement links TRBV9 to TRBJ2-5, with TRBD1 matching 9 bases. CDR3 length: 15 residues. V shed 0 bases and J 2 bases; nucleotides not matched to a gene: 2. Germline-derived CDR1 and CDR2 are SGDLS and YYNGEE. As DNA, the CDR3 is TGTGCCAGCAGCGTAGGGACAGGGGTACAAGAGACCCAGTACTTC. The encoded protein is CASSVGTGVQETQYF.

V and J are TRBV15 and TRBJ1-2; 9 bases match TRBD1. After removal of 3 bases from V and 3 bases from J, the junction contained 5 bases not matched to a gene. Germline CDR1 LNHNV, CDR2 YYDKDF (reference sequence). The CDR3 length is 15 residues. The CDR3, as DNA: TGTGCCACCAGCAGCGGGACAGGGAATGACTATGGCTACACCTTC. Its translation: CATSSGTGNDYGYTF.

The J gene is TRBJ1-4, the V gene TRBV28; TRBD1 agrees at 8 bases. V gave up 4 bases and J gave up 8 bases; unmatched junction bases: 6. The CDR3 runs 14 residues. The germline CDR1 and CDR2 sequences are MDHEN and SYDVKM. In nucleotides, the CDR3 is TGTGCCAGCAGTTATCAGGGGGCTGGGGAAAAACTGTTTTTT. This gives the protein CASSYQGAGEKLFF.

This chain connects TRBV10-3 to TRBJ1-6; 7 bases are shared with TRBD1. The germline gives CDR1 ENHRY, CDR2 SYGVKD. The trim removed 0 bases at V and 8 bases at J, leaving 7 bases unmatched. This CDR3 spans 16 amino acids. CDR3 nucleotides: TGTGCCATCAGTGAGTCGGGACAGAGCCCGTATTCACCCCTCCACTTT. This codes for CAISESGQSPYSPLHF.

V and J are TRBV11-2 and TRBJ2-1; 11 bases map to TRBD1. V lost 3 bases to trimming and J lost 7 bases; unmatched junction nucleotides: 2. Germline V gene lookup returns CDR1 SGHAT and CDR2 FQNNGV. The CDR3 covers 14 residues. This CDR3 reads CASSFGTGGNEQFF. DNA of the CDR3: TGTGCCAGCAGCTTCGGGACAGGGGGAAATGAGCAGTTCTTC.

The chain carries TRBV19 and TRBJ2-7; maybe TRBD1 (6 bases). Germline values: CDR1 LNHDA, CDR2 SQIVND (reference sequence). CDR3 length: 12 residues. The V end was cut by 11 bases, the J end by 0 bases, with 11 bases between. The CDR3 loop reads CAGKTGSYEQYF. CDR3 bases: TGTGCCGGCAAGACAGGCTCCTACGAGCAGTACTTC.

The chain uses TRBV5-6 and TRBJ2-5; TRBD2 is a possible D gene (6 bases). CDR3 length equals 15 residues. The V gene lost 0 bases and the J gene lost 2 bases, with 11 bases spanning the gap. CDR1 is SGHDT and CDR2 is YYEEEE in the germline V gene. In DNA, the CDR3 is TGTGCCAGCAGCTTGGACGGGAGTGGGCAAGAGACCCAGTACTTC. Translated: CASSLDGSGQETQYF.

The chain is built from TRBV19 and TRBJ2-7; D gene unclear. Germline V CDR1 and CDR2: LNHDA, SQIVND (reference sequence). The V gene lost 6 bases and the J gene lost 0 bases, with 9 bases spanning the gap. The CDR3 runs 13 residues. CDR3 bases: TGTGCCAGTAGCGAAATTAACTCCTACGAGCAGTACTTC. Amino acid sequence: CASSEINSYEQYF.

This clone was recorded once. The V gene is TRBV6-5, the J gene TRBJ2-7; D may be TRBD1 or TRBD2 (6 bases each). V lost 6 bases and J lost 6, with 21 bases in between. There are 15 residues in the CDR3. Germline loops: CDR1 MNHEY, CDR2 SVGAGI. The CDR3 reads CASSPRGTLITEQYF. The CDR3, as DNA: TGTGCCAGCAGCCCGCGCGGGACACTAATAACCGAGCAGTACTTC.

V gene TRBV9 combines with J gene TRBJ1-2; tentative D call: TRBD1 (6 bases). Trimming removed 3 bases at V and 3 bases at J, with 9 bases between. The CDR3 sequence is 13 residues long. The V gene's germline CDR1 is SGDLS and CDR2 YYNGEE. The CDR3: CASSARTDYGYTF. The CDR3 DNA reads TGTGCCAGCAGCGCGCGGACAGACTATGGCTACACCTTC.

The chain joins TRBV13 to TRBJ2-3; D remains ambiguous. There are 13 residues in the CDR3. The germline gives CDR1 PRHDT, CDR2 FYEKMQ (reference sequence). Between the trimmed V and J ends, which lost 0 bases and 8 bases, there was a span of 9 bases. CDR3 sequence (DNA): TGTGCCAGCAGCTTAGGCCCCACTGGTACGCAGTATTTT. Protein product: CASSLGPTGTQYF.

This chain uses TRBV10-2 with TRBJ1-1, with D unclear. CDR1 is WSHSY, CDR2 SAAADI, per germline. V was pared by 6 bases and J by 0 bases, with 23 bases between. The CDR3 spans 18 residues. CDR3 nucleotides: TGCGCCAGCAGCTTACTTGGGGATCCACCCATCATGAACACTGAAGCTTTCTTT. As protein: CASSLLGDPPIMNTEAFF.

This sequence joins TRBV4-3 and TRBJ2-1; D uncertain. Per germline, CDR1 LGHNA and CDR2 YSLEER. V lost 0 bases to trimming and J lost 7 bases, with 10 bases between them. The CDR3 consists of 14 residues. The CDR3 sequence: CASSQDQGWNEQFF. CDR3 DNA: TGCGCCAGCAGCCAAGATCAAGGATGGAATGAGCAGTTCTTC.

This rearrangement joins TRBV15 to TRBJ2-7; D possibly uses TRBD1 or TRBD2 (5 bases each). The CDR3 consists of 14 residues. V was clipped by 3 bases and J by 2 bases, with 11 bases between them. The germline CDR1 and CDR2 sequences are LNHNV and YYDKDF (reference sequence). The CDR3 sequence is CATSRERGPYEQYF. The CDR3 DNA reads TGTGCCACCAGCAGGGAGAGGGGTCCCTACGAGCAGTACTTC.

This CDR3 is CSVDGADTYEQYF. Here the CDR3 DNA reads TGCAGCGTTGATGGAGCTGATACCTACGAGCAGTACTTC. The chain is built from TRBV29-1 and TRBJ2-7; D is ambiguous. Between the trimmed V and J ends, which lost 3 bases and 2 bases, there was a span of 11 bases. CDR3 length: 13 amino acids. Germline CDR1 SQVTM, CDR2 ANQGSEA.

The CDR3: CASSFRALHEQYF. CDR3 sequence (DNA): TGTGCCAGCAGCTTCCGGGCCCTACACGAGCAGTACTTC. The chain uses TRBV13 and TRBJ2-7; D remains unclear. The CDR3 sequence is 13 residues long. The V end was cut by 3 bases, the J end by 5 bases, with 11 bases between. Germline CDR1 is PRHDT and CDR2 is FYEKMQ (reference sequence). Based on the CDR3 plus reference TRBV13 and TRBJ2-7, the full variable domain is AAGVIQSPRHLIKEKRETATLKCYPIPRHDTVYWYQQGPGQDPQFLISFYEKMQSDKGSIPDRFSAQQFSDYHSELNMSSLELGDSALYFCASSFRALHEQYFGPGTRLTVT.

CDR3 sequence: CASSLVSGVDEQYF. The CDR3 DNA follows: TGCGCCAGCAGCTTGGTGTCAGGAGTCGACGAGCAGTACTTC. V usage is TRBV5-1 and J usage is TRBJ2-7, with D uncertain. The CDR3 loop spans 14 amino acids. V was trimmed by 0 bases and J by 5 bases, leaving 12 bases between them. Germline CDR1 is SGHRS and CDR2 is YFSETQ.

The chain is built from TRBV10-1 and TRBJ2-5; unclear D gene. Germline CDR1 and CDR2: WNHNN and SYGVQD (reference sequence). V was pared by 3 bases and J by 5 bases, with 10 bases between. CDR3 length: 13 residues. Here the CDR3 DNA reads TGCGCCAGCAGTGAACCGGGTACGGAGACCCAGTACTTC. Translating gives CASSEPGTETQYF.